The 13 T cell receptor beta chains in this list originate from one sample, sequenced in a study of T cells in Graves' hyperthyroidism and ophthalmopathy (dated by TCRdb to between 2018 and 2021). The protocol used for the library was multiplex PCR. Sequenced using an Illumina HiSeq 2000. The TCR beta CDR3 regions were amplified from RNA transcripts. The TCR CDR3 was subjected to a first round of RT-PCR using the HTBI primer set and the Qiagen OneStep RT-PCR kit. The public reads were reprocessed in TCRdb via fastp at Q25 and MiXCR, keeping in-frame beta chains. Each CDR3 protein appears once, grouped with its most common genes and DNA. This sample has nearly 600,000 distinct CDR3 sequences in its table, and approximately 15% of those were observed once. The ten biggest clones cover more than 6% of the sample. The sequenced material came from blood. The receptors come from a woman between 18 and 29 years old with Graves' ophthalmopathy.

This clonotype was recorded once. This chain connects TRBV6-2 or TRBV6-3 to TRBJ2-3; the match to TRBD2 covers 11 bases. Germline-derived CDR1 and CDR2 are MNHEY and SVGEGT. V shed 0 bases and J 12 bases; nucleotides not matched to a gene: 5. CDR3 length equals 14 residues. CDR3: CASSYSGLAGGQYF. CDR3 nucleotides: TGTGCCAGCAGTTACTCTGGGCTAGCGGGAGGCCAGTATTTT.

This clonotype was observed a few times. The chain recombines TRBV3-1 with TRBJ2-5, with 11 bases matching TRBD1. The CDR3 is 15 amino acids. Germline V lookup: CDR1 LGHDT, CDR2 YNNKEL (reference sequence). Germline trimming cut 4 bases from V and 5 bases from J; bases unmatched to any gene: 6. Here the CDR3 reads CASSPGQGALETQYF. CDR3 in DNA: TGTGCCAGCAGCCCCGGACAGGGGGCTCTTGAGACCCAGTACTTC.

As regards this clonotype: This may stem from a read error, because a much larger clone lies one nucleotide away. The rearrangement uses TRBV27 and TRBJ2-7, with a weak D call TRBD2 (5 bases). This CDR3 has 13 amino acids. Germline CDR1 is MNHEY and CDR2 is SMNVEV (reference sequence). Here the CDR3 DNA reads TGTGCCAGCAGTAGGAGGTTCTCCTACGAGAAGTACTTC. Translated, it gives CASSRRFSYEKYF.

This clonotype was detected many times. The CDR3 nucleotides read TGTGCCAGCGGGACAGTCTACGAGCAGTACTTC. This codes for CASGTVYEQYF. The chain carries TRBV7-9 and TRBJ2-7; 7 positions agree with TRBD1. The CDR3 is 11 amino acids. The germline CDR1 and CDR2 sequences are SEHNR and FQNEAQ (reference sequence). Trimming removed 8 bases from V and 3 bases from J; junction bases left unmatched: 1.

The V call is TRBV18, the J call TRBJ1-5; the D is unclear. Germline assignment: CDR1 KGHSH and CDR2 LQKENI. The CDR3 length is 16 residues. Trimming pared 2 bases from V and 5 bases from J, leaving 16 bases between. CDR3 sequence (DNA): TGTGCCAGCTCACCAGAAGGGTGGGCAATTGATCAGCCCCAGCATTTT. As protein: CASSPEGWAIDQPQHF.

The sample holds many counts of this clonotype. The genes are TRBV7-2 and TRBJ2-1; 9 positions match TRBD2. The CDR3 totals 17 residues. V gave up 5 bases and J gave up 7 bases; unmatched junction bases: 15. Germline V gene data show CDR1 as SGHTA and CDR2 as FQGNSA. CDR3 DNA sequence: TGTGCCAGCAGCCGAAGTGGATATAGCGGGAGAATGAATGAGCAGTTCTTC. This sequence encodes CASSRSGYSGRMNEQFF. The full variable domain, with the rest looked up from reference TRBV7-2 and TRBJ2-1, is GAGVSQSPSNKVTEKGKDVELRCDPISGHTALYWYRQSLGQGLEFLIYFQGNSAPDKSGLPSDRFSAERTGGSVSTLTIQRTQQEDSAVYLCASSRSGYSGRMNEQFFGPGTRLTVL.

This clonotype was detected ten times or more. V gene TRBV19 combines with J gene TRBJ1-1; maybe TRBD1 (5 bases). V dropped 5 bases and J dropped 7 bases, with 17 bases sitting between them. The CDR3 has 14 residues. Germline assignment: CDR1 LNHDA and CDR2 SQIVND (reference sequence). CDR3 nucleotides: TGTGCCAGTAGTTATCGGTCAGGGCAGGTTGAAGCTTTCTTT. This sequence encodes CASSYRSGQVEAFF.

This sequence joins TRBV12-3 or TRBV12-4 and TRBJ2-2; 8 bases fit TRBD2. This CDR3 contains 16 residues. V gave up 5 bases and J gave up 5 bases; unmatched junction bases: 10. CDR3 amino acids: CASSPFGLAGTGELFF. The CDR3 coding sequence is TGTGCCAGCAGTCCCTTTGGACTAGCCGGGACCGGGGAGCTGTTTTTT.

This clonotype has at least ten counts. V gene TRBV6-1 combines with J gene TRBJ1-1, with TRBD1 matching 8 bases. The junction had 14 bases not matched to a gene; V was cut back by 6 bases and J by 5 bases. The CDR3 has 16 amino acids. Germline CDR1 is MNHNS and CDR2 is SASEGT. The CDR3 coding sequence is TGTGCCAGCAGGTTGGCAGGGGGCATGGGAGGGACTGAAGCTTTCTTT. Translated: CASRLAGGMGGTEAFF.

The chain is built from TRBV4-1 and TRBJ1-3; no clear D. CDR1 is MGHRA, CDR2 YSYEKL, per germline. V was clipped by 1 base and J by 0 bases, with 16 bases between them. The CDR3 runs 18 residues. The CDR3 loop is CASSQGLGGPSSGNTIYF. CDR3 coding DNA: TGCGCCAGCAGCCAAGGACTTGGAGGACCGAGCTCTGGAAACACCATATATTTT.

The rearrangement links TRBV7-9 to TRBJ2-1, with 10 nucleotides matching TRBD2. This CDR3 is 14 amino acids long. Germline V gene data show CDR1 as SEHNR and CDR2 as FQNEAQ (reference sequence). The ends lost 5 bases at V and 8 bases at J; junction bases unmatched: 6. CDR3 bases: TGTGCCAGCAGCCCAAACCTAGCGGGAGATGAGCAGTTCTTC. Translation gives CASSPNLAGDEQFF.

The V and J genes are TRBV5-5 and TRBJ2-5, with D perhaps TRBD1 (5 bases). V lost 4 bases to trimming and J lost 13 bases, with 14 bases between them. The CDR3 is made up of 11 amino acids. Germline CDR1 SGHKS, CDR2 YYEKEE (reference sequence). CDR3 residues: CASSLTEELYF. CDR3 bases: TGTGCCAGCAGCCTGACAGAGGAATTGTACTTC.

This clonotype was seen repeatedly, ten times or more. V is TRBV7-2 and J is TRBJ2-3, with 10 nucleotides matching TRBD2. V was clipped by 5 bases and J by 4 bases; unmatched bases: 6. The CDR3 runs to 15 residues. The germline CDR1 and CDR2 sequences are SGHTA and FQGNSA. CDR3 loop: CASSLGLADADTQYF. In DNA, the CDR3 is TGTGCCAGCAGCCTCGGACTAGCGGATGCAGATACGCAGTATTTT.